One sample yielded the 29 T cell receptor beta chains listed below, sequenced in a study of cytomegalovirus exposure and HLA in healthy donors. The PCR was carried out with 60 Vbeta primers and 13 Jbeta primers. Clones were sequenced by immunoSEQ multiplex PCR, and TCRdb holds only the in-frame ones, with some missing. The sample yields around 180,000 clones, more than 65% seen once. Sequences were obtained from PBMCs. All receptors come from a woman in her fifties or sixties in good health and CMV-seronegative.

The chain uses TRBV10-1 and TRBJ2-5, with 14 bases matching TRBD2. Near its end, the DNA agrees better with TRBJ2-7, so the J call may be wrong. The germline CDR1 and CDR2 sequences are WNHNN and SYGVQD (reference sequence). The CDR3 covers 17 residues. CDR3 region: CASPQSGLAGENCEQYF. The DNA of the CDR3 is TGCGCCAGCCCCCAGTCGGGACTAGCGGGAGAGAATTGCGAGCAGTACTTC.

The J gene is TRBJ2-5, the V gene TRBV2, with 7 nucleotides matching TRBD1. CDR3 length equals 13 residues. Germline V lookup: CDR1 SNHLY, CDR2 FYNNEI. V shed 6 bases and J 5 bases; nucleotides not matched to a gene: 6. In DNA form, the CDR3 reads TGTGCCAGCAGAGGACAGGCCCGGGAGACCCAGTACTTC. Its translation is CASRGQARETQYF.

The gene calls are TRBV27 and TRBJ2-7, with TRBD1 identical over 7 bases. The CDR3 runs to 14 residues. Germline assignment: CDR1 MNHEY and CDR2 SMNVEV (reference sequence). V lost 6 bases to trimming and J lost 3 bases; unmatched junction nucleotides: 8. The CDR3 nucleotides read TGTGCCAGCAGGAAAACAGGGGTTAACTACGAGCAGTACTTC. It yields the protein CASRKTGVNYEQYF.

The chain uses TRBV6-1 and TRBJ2-1; 7 bases fit TRBD1. This CDR3 contains 15 residues. Germline V CDR1 and CDR2: MNHNS, SASEGT. J lost 4 bases, V lost 8 bases, and 11 bases had no gene match. CDR3 loop: CASASKGAGYNEQFF. CDR3 nucleotides: TGTGCCAGCGCCTCAAAGGGGGCCGGTTACAATGAGCAGTTCTTC.

This chain links TRBV27 with TRBJ1-4, with D perhaps matching TRBD1 (5 bases). The V and J ends lost 0 bases and 8 bases respectively, with 10 bases between them. This CDR3 comprises 14 residues. Germline V gene sequence: CDR1 MNHEY, CDR2 SMNVEV (reference sequence). CDR3: CASSLSGGGEKLFF. The DNA for the CDR3 is TGTGCCAGCAGTTTATCCGGGGGAGGCGAAAAACTGTTTTTT.

The chain combines TRBV4-1 with TRBJ2-1; maybe TRBD2 (5 bases). Deletions cut 1 base from V and 2 bases from J, with 12 bases between. Germline-derived CDR1 and CDR2 are MGHRA and YSYEKL. CDR3 length: 16 amino acids. The CDR3: CASSQGLGATYNEQFF. The CDR3 region has the DNA TGCGCCAGCAGCCAAGGTTTGGGAGCCACCTACAATGAGCAGTTCTTC.

CDR3 DNA: TGTGCCAGTAAGGGGTTGTCGGTCTCTGGAAACACCATATATTTT. Protein: CASKGLSVSGNTIYF. V and J are TRBV7-9 and TRBJ1-3; tentative D call: TRBD1 (5 bases). CDR1 and CDR2 from the germline V gene are SEHNR and FQNEAQ (reference sequence). V shed 9 bases and J shed 0 bases, with 15 bases lying between them. The CDR3 is made up of 15 amino acids.

Only a few counts were recorded for this clone. CDR3: CATDPPGRRRGNEKLFF. The DNA for the CDR3 is TGTGCCACCGATCCCCCGGGGCGCCGGAGGGGAAATGAAAAACTGTTTTTT. This chain uses TRBV27 with TRBJ1-4; tentatively, D is TRBD1 (5 bases). In germline, CDR1 is MNHEY, CDR2 SMNVEV (reference sequence). The CDR3 is 17 amino acids. V lost 10 bases and J 5 bases, leaving 26 bases between the germline ends. The entire variable domain, with the rest obtained from reference TRBV27 and TRBJ1-4, is as follows: EAQVTQNPRYLITVTGKKLTVTCSQNMNHEYMSWYRQDPGLGLRQIYYSMNVEVTDKGDVPEGYKVSRKEKRNFPLILESPSPNQTSLYFCATDPPGRRRGNEKLFFGSGTQLSVL.

Comment on this clone: One junction end disagrees with the germline gene, perhaps due to a read error. V and J are TRBV5-1 and TRBJ2-1; TRBD2 aligns across 11 bases. The CDR3 is 19 amino acids. CDR1 and CDR2 from the germline V gene are SGHRS and YFSETQ. CDR3 sequence: CASSLWERLAGPIGNGQFF. CDR3 DNA sequence: TGCGCCAGCAGCTTGTGGGAAAGACTAGCGGGACCTATCGGGAATGGGCAGTTCTTC.

The CDR3 protein is CASSPTSGFPYEQYF. In DNA, the CDR3 is TGTGCCAGCAGCCCGACTAGCGGGTTTCCCTACGAGCAGTACTTC. The V and J genes are TRBV5-6 and TRBJ2-7; 10 bases fit TRBD2. Per the germline V gene, CDR1 is SGHDT and CDR2 is YYEEEE. Trimming cost V 4 bases and J 2 bases; bases outside gene matches: 6. There are 15 residues in the CDR3.

This chain uses TRBV19 with TRBJ2-1; D is possibly TRBD1 (5 bases). The CDR3 covers 15 residues. The germline gives CDR1 LNHDA, CDR2 SQIVND (reference sequence). The germline V and J ends were trimmed by 4 bases and 2 bases, with 12 bases remaining between them. CDR3 bases: TGTGCCAGTAGTACACAGGCCGATGCCTACAATGAGCAGTTCTTC. Translation: CASSTQADAYNEQFF. Variable domain in full (rest from reference TRBV19 and TRBJ2-1): DGGITQSPKYLFRKEGQNVTLSCEQNLNHDAMYWYRQDPGQGLRLIYYSQIVNDFQKGDIAEGYSVSREKKESFPLTVTSAQKNPTAFYLCASSTQADAYNEQFFGPGTRLTVL.

To note about this clone: The junction departs from germline at one end; a sequencing error may be responsible. The genes are TRBV7-2 and TRBJ1-2; D not resolved. CDR1 SGHTA and CDR2 FQGNSA come from the germline V gene. The CDR3 runs to 15 residues. The CDR3 region is CAGSLGHISNYGYTF. The CDR3 DNA sequence: TGTGCCGGCAGCTTAGGCCACATATCTAACTATGGCTACACCTTC.

The V call is TRBV10-3, the J call TRBJ2-5; 11 nucleotides agree with TRBD2. Trimming at V came to 9 bases and at J to 8 bases, leaving 11 bases not matched to a gene. Per germline, CDR1 ENHRY and CDR2 SYGVKD. CDR3 length equals 14 residues. The CDR3 coding sequence is TGTGCCATAGGACCCAGTAGCGGGAGGGAAACCCAGTACTTC. Amino acids: CAIGPSSGRETQYF.

The chain is built from TRBV5-1 and TRBJ2-7; 7 nucleotides match TRBD1. V lost 4 bases to trimming and J lost 3 bases; unmatched junction nucleotides: 7. CDR3 length: 14 amino acids. Germline V gene lookup returns CDR1 SGHRS and CDR2 YFSETQ. The CDR3 DNA sequence: TGCGCCAGCAGCCTCCAACGGGACAGCTACGAGCAGTACTTC. Translation gives CASSLQRDSYEQYF. Variable domain in full (rest from reference TRBV5-1 and TRBJ2-7): KAGVTQTPRYLIKTRGQQVTLSCSPISGHRSVSWYQQTPGQGLQFLFEYFSETQRNKGNFPGRFSGRQFSNSRSEMNVSTLELGDSALYLCASSLQRDSYEQYFGPGTRLTVT.

The rearrangement joins TRBV4-3 to TRBJ1-1; TRBD1 aligns across 7 bases. Germline lookup yields CDR1 LGHNA and CDR2 YSLEER. Trimming cost V 0 bases and J 4 bases; bases outside gene matches: 8. This CDR3 is built from 16 residues. CDR3: CASSQDPKTGSTEAFF. CDR3 sequence (DNA): TGCGCCAGCAGCCAAGATCCCAAGACAGGGAGCACTGAAGCTTTCTTT.

This clone occurred once. This chain links TRBV5-1 with TRBJ1-1; 11 nucleotides line up with TRBD1. This CDR3 contains 15 residues. The junction had 5 bases not matched to a gene; V was cut back by 0 bases and J by 7 bases. Germline CDR1 reads SGHRS; CDR2 reads YFSETQ. CDR3 DNA: TGCGCCAGCAGCTTGGTCGGACAGGGGGCCGATGAAGCTTTCTTT. This codes for CASSLVGQGADEAFF.

The chain has TRBV30 and TRBJ2-7, with D unresolved. CDR1 and CDR2 (germline): GTSNPN, SVGIG (reference sequence). The CDR3 consists of 12 residues. The V gene lost 2 bases and the J gene lost 0 bases, with 5 bases spanning the gap. The CDR3 DNA is TGTGCCTGGAGTCTAAGCTCCTACGAGCAGTACTTC. Translated: CAWSLSSYEQYF.

The chain combines TRBV6-1 with TRBJ1-4; no reliable D call. The V gene's germline CDR1 is MNHNS and CDR2 SASEGT. This CDR3 is 16 amino acids long. Trimming took 3 bases from V and 4 from J, leaving 15 bases between them. The CDR3 DNA sequence: TGTGCCAGCAGTGATTTGAGAGCGGATAGTAATGAAAAACTGTTTTTT. This codes for CASSDLRADSNEKLFF.

The CDR3: CASSGGPGANVLTF. The CDR3 DNA reads as TGTGCCAGCTCAGGGGGCCCTGGGGCCAACGTCCTGACTTTC. This chain connects TRBV18 to TRBJ2-6; D is possibly TRBD1 (6 bases). The CDR3 is 14 residues long. The germline V gene encodes CDR1 KGHSH and CDR2 LQKENI. V was pared by 5 bases and J by 2 bases, with 7 bases between.

The J gene is TRBJ1-5, the V gene TRBV2; D gene unclear. The CDR3 covers 13 residues. With 4 bases removed from V and 4 bases from J, the gap between germline ends came to 8 bases. Germline V CDR1 and CDR2: SNHLY, FYNNEI. CDR3 amino acids: CASSGTVNQPQHF. The CDR3 coding sequence is TGTGCCAGCAGTGGTACGGTTAATCAGCCCCAGCATTTT. Full variable domain (outside the CDR3, taken from reference TRBV2 and TRBJ1-5): EPEVTQTPSHQVTQMGQEVILRCVPISNHLYFYWYRQILGQKVEFLVSFYNNEISEKSEIFDDQFSVERPDGSNFTLKIRSTKLEDSAMYFCASSGTVNQPQHFGDGTRLSIL.

This clone has just a few counts. The chain combines TRBV7-3 with TRBJ2-1; maybe TRBD2 (6 bases). Trimming removed 5 bases at V and 6 bases at J, with 14 bases between. The CDR3 is made up of 14 amino acids. Germline V gene sequence: CDR1 SGHTA, CDR2 FQGTGA. CDR3: CASSPRGLVNEQFF. CDR3 nucleotides: TGTGCCAGCAGCCCGAGGGGACTTGTCAATGAGCAGTTCTTC.

The rearrangement joins TRBV28 to TRBJ1-5, with TRBD1 matching over 8 bases. The CDR3 has 14 amino acids. Trimming took 5 bases from V and 6 from J; bases not matched to a gene: 6. Germline V gives CDR1 MDHEN, CDR2 SYDVKM. The CDR3 here is CASSPGGDGQPQHF. The CDR3 bases are TGTGCCAGCAGTCCAGGGGGCGACGGTCAGCCCCAGCATTTT.

This clone was observed a single time. The chain is built from TRBV5-4 and TRBJ2-7; 12 nucleotides match TRBD1. Germline values: CDR1 SGHNT, CDR2 YYREEE (reference sequence). The ends lost 0 bases at V and 6 bases at J; junction bases unmatched: 4. This CDR3 has 15 amino acids. In DNA form, the CDR3 reads TGTGCCAGCAGCTTGGGTGGGACAGGGGGCATCGAGCAGTACTTC. Protein product: CASSLGGTGGIEQYF.

About this clone: The CDR3 does not close with the conserved phenylalanine or tryptophan, likely indicating a read error. This rearrangement joins TRBV6-4 to TRBJ1-1, with a tentative D call TRBD1 (5 bases). The germline CDR1 and CDR2 sequences are MRHNA and SNTAGT. Deletions cut 4 bases from V and 6 bases from J, with 9 bases between. The CDR3 totals 12 residues. The CDR3 loop reads CASSAQGPEAFL. The CDR3 DNA follows: TGTGCCAGCAGTGCGCAGGGCCCTGAAGCTTTCCTT.

CDR3: CASSPTDRGGETQYF. The CDR3 coding sequence is TGTGCCAGCAGCCCCACAGACAGGGGTGGGGAGACCCAGTACTTC. The gene calls are TRBV28 and TRBJ2-5; 8 nucleotides line up with TRBD1. Germline V gene sequence: CDR1 MDHEN, CDR2 SYDVKM. The CDR3 is made up of 15 amino acids. The trim removed 6 bases at V and 5 bases at J, leaving 11 bases unmatched.

This clone showed up just once. The chain couples TRBV27 to TRBJ2-1, with D unresolved. The CDR3 is made up of 13 amino acids. The germline gives CDR1 MNHEY, CDR2 SMNVEV (reference sequence). V shed 3 bases and J shed 6 bases, with 9 bases lying between them. CDR3: CASSFSSRNEQFF. DNA for the CDR3: TGTGCCAGCAGTTTTAGCTCCCGCAATGAGCAGTTCTTC.

This chain links TRBV11-3 with TRBJ2-3; TRBD2 matches at 10 bases. The germline V gene has CDR1 SGHNT and CDR2 YENEEA. The CDR3 spans 17 residues. V gave up 2 bases and J gave up 3 bases; unmatched junction bases: 8. The CDR3 sequence: CASSLRWGTSDTDTQYF. The DNA of the CDR3 is TGTGCCAGCAGCTTAAGGTGGGGGACTAGCGATACAGATACGCAGTATTTT.

The chain joins TRBV6-1 to TRBJ1-5; D is perhaps TRBD1 (5 bases). The CDR3 sequence is 12 residues long. Germline CDR1 is MNHNS and CDR2 is SASEGT. Trimming shortened V by 2 bases and J by 11 bases, and 10 bases separated the two germline ends. The CDR3 is CASSESWGAQHF. In nucleotides, the CDR3 is TGTGCCAGCAGTGAAAGTTGGGGGGCCCAGCATTTT.

This sequence joins TRBV6-5 and TRBJ2-3; a weak D match, TRBD2 (6 bases). Between the trimmed V and J ends, which lost 6 bases and 1 base, there was a span of 11 bases. The V gene's germline CDR1 is MNHEY and CDR2 SVGAGI. The CDR3 totals 14 residues. The DNA for the CDR3 is TGTGCCAGCAGATCACCGGGGGGCACAGATACGCAGTATTTT. Protein: CASRSPGGTDTQYF.